This TCR beta chain was sequenced for a study of T-cell reconstitution after alpha-beta-depleted transplantation in children. Study-wide points: At one year after transplant, newly produced T cells mostly accounted for T-cell counts and diversity. Some patients' high day-60 TCRbeta diversity was attributed to recipient cells surviving conditioning. Expanded graft clones, several hundred of them, were reportedly the source of alpha-beta T cells about two months after transplant.

This clonotype was seen at least ten times. The antigen is not known. During its preparation, the TCRbeta library received unique molecular identifiers. TCRdb called the PCR reads again in MiXCR, with one record for every CDR3 protein. The sample records about 32,000 distinct CDR3 sequences, about 6% being singletons. The CDR3 sequence is 15 residues long. V gave up 4 bases and J gave up 1 base; unmatched junction bases: 4. Germline V CDR1 and CDR2: SGDLS, YYNGEE. The clonotype comes from a child less than two years old who had a stem cell transplant for acute myeloid leukemia, so the T cells may come from the graft donor. The chain is built from TRBV9 and TRBJ2-2; 7 bases are shared with TRBD2. Material: peripheral blood, obtained 60 days after TCRalphabeta/CD19-depleted stem cell transplant. The CDR3 loop reads CASSRRGRNTGELFF. Here the CDR3 DNA reads TGTGCCAGCAGCCGGCGGGGGAGGAACACCGGGGAGCTGTTTTTT.